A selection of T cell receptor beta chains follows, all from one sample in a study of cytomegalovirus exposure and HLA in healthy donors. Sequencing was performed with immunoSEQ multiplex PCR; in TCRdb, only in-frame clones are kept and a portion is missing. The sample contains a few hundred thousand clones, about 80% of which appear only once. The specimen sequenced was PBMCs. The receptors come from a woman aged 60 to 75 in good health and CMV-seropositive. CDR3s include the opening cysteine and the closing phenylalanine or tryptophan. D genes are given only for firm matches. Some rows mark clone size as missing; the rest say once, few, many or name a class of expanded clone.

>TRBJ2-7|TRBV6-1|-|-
CASLTGAGLSYEQYF
TGTGCCAGTCTGACTGGGGCGGGACTCTCCTACGAGCAGTACTTC
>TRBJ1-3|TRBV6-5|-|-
CASTQTGSGNTIYF
TGTGCCAGCACACAGACAGGCTCTGGAAACACCATATATTTT
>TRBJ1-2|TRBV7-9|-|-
CASSLIEGLYGYTF
TGTGCCAGCAGCCTCATTGAGGGACTCTATGGCTACACCTTC
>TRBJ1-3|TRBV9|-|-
CASSVEPHFGAGGNTIYF
TGTGCCAGCAGCGTAGAGCCCCATTTTGGGGCCGGAGGAAACACCATATATTTT
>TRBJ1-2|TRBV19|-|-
CASSTRTNYGYTF
TGTGCCAGTAGTACCCGGACAAACTATGGCTACACCTTC
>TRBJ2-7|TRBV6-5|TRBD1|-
CASSSRDRRSYEQYF
TGTGCCAGCAGTTCCCGGGACAGGCGGTCCTACGAGCAGTACTTC
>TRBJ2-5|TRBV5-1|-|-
CASSLGVATSETQYF
TGCGCCAGCAGCTTGGGGGTAGCGACCTCGGAGACCCAGTACTTC
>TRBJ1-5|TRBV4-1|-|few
CASSQGELSNQPQHF
TGCGCCAGCAGCCAAGGGGAGCTCAGCAATCAGCCCCAGCATTTT
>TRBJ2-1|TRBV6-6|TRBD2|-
CASRSEGGPHNEQFF
TGTGCCAGCAGATCAGAGGGAGGGCCCCACAATGAGCAGTTCTTC
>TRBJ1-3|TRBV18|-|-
CASSPPLSSGNTIYF
TGTGCCAGCTCACCACCGCTGAGCTCTGGAAACACCATATATTTT
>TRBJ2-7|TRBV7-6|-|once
CASSLVTSIPPGNHEQYF
TGTGCCAGCAGCTTAGTAACTAGTATACCACCGGGGAACCACGAGCAGTACTTC
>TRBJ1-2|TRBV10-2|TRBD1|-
CASSQTGQEWDGYTF
TGCGCCAGCAGTCAAACCGGACAGGAATGGGATGGCTACACCTTC
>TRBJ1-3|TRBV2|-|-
CASSVGGSGNTIYF
TGTGCCAGCAGTGTCGGGGGCTCTGGAAACACCATATATTTT
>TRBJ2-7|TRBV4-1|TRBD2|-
CASSQGLAGVYEQYF
TGCGCCAGCAGCCAAGGCCTAGCGGGAGTGTACGAGCAGTACTTC
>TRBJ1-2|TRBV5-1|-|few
CASSLQIYGYTF
TGCGCCAGCAGCTTACAAATCTATGGCTACACCTTC
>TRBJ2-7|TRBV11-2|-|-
CASSPIDGTYEQYF
TGTGCCAGCAGCCCCATCGACGGGACCTACGAGCAGTACTTC
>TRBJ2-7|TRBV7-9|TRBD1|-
CASSWPGTGNEQYF
TGTGCCAGCAGCTGGCCCGGGACAGGGAACGAGCAGTACTTC
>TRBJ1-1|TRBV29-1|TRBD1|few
CSASGTGGAWTEAFF
TGCAGCGCCTCCGGGACAGGGGGCGCTTGGACTGAAGCTTTCTTT
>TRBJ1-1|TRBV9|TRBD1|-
CASSVQGAGLGGAFF
TGTGCCAGCAGCGTACAGGGGGCGGGCCTGGGGGGAGCTTTCTTT
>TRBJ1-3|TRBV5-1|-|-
CASSLGHAAVGGNTIYF
TGCGCCAGCAGCTTGGGCCATGCGGCAGTCGGGGGAAACACCATATATTTT
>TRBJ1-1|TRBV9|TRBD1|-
CASSAQTGGNTEAFF
TGTGCCAGCAGCGCGCAGACAGGGGGGAACACTGAAGCTTTCTTT
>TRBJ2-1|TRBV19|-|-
CASSIEGVGGNEQFF
TGTGCCAGTAGTATAGAGGGGGTAGGGGGCAATGAGCAGTTCTTC
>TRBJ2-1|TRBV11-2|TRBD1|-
CASSSARSGQAYNEQFF
TGTGCCAGCAGCTCAGCTAGATCAGGACAGGCCTACAATGAGCAGTTCTTC
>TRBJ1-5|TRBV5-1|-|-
CASSLGGQVDQPQHF
TGCGCCAGCAGCTTGGGAGGGCAGGTCGATCAGCCCCAGCATTTT
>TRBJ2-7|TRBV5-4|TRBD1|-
CASSFGDSSYEQYF
TGTGCCAGCAGCTTTGGGGACAGCTCCTACGAGCAGTACTTC
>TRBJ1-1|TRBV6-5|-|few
CASTHPDRNTEAFF
TGTGCCAGCACTCACCCAGATCGGAACACTGAAGCTTTCTTT
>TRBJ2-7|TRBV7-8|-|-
CASSLVGTYEQYF
TGTGCCAGCAGCTTAGTCGGGACCTACGAGCAGTACTTC
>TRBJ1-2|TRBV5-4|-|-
CASSQTGTGYTF
TGTGCCAGCAGTCAAACAGGGACTGGCTACACCTTC
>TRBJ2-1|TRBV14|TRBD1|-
CASSRLDRDNEQFF
TGTGCCAGCAGCCGCCTTGACAGGGACAATGAGCAGTTCTTC
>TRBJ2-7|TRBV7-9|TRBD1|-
CASSLNRGSFNEQYF
TGTGCCAGCAGCTTAAACAGGGGATCGTTCAACGAGCAGTACTTC
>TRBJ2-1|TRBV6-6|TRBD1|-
CASSLMRQGAWNEQFF
TGTGCCAGCAGCCTAATGCGACAGGGGGCTTGGAATGAGCAGTTCTTC
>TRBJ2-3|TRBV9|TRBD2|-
CASSVKSGLASSTDTQYF
TGTGCCAGCAGCGTAAAGTCGGGACTAGCATCTAGCACAGATACGCAGTATTTT
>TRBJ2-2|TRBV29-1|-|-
CSVAHGTSRLLTGELFF
TGCAGCGTCGCCCACGGGACTTCAAGGCTTCTGACGGGGGAGCTGTTTTTT
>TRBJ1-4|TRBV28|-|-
CASSGRGEKLFF
TGTGCCAGCAGCGGAAGGGGCGAAAAACTGTTTTTT
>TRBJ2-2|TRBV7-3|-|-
CASSLMATGELFF
TGTGCCAGCAGCCTTATGGCCACCGGGGAGCTGTTTTTT
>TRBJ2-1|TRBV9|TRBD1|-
CASSVSGQGAYNEQFF
TGTGCCAGCAGCGTTTCGGGACAGGGCGCCTACAATGAGCAGTTCTTC
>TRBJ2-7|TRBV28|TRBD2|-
CASSFRLAGDYEQYF
TGTGCCAGCAGTTTTCGGCTAGCGGGAGATTACGAGCAGTACTTC
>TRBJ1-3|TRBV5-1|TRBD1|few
CASSPNPTGAAGNTIYF
TGCGCCAGCAGCCCCAACCCGACAGGGGCAGCAGGAAACACCATATATTTT
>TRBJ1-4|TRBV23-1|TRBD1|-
CASSQSELQGADEKLFF
TGCGCCAGCAGTCAATCGGAATTACAGGGGGCGGATGAAAAACTGTTTTTT
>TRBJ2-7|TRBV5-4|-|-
CASSPFGQGGYEQYF
TGTGCCAGCAGTCCTTTCGGACAGGGAGGGTACGAGCAGTACTTC
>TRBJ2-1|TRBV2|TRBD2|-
CASSESRGNNEQFF
TGTGCCAGCAGTGAGTCGCGGGGGAACAATGAGCAGTTCTTC
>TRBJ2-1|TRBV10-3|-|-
CAISESAGRSRPDEQFF
TGTGCCATCAGTGAGTCGGCAGGCAGGTCCCGTCCCGATGAGCAGTTCTTC
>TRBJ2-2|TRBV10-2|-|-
CASRNQGDTGELFF
TGCGCCAGCAGAAACCAAGGAGACACCGGGGAGCTGTTTTTT
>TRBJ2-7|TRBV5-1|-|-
CASSSTYEQYF
TGCGCCAGCAGCTCAACTTACGAGCAGTACTTC
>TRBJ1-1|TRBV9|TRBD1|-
CASSTRDRGSHTEAFF
TGTGCCAGCAGCACTAGGGACAGGGGAAGTCACACTGAAGCTTTCTTT
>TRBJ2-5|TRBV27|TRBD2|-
CASWGEATLGTSGQETQYF
TGTGCCAGCTGGGGGGAGGCAACTCTCGGGACTAGCGGTCAAGAGACCCAGTACTTC
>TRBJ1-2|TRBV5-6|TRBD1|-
CASSRTGDSYGYTF
TGTGCCAGCAGCAGGACAGGGGACAGCTATGGCTACACCTTC
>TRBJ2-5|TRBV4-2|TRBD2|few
CASSKLAGGRGETQYF
TGTGCCAGCTCCAAATTGGCGGGCGGGAGAGGGGAGACCCAGTACTTC
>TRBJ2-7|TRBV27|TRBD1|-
CASSSLMDRGALSYEQYF
TGTGCCAGCAGTTCCCTAATGGACAGGGGGGCCCTCTCCTACGAGCAGTACTTC
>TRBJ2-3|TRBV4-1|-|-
CASSSTSLTQYF
TGCGCCAGCAGCTCGACTAGTTTGACGCAGTATTTT
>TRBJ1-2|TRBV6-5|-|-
CASSHRDSYGYTF
TGTGCCAGCAGCCACCGGGACTCCTATGGCTACACCTTC
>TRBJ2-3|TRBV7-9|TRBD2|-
CASSLSLAGVDTQYF
TGTGCCAGCAGCTTATCCCTAGCGGGAGTTGATACGCAGTATTTT
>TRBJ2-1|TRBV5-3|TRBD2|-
CARSLDLAGDQEQFF
TGTGCCAGAAGCTTGGACCTAGCGGGAGATCAGGAGCAGTTCTTC
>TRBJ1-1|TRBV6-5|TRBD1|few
CASSPRGRNTEAFF
TGTGCCAGCAGTCCTAGGGGGCGAAACACTGAAGCTTTCTTT